This T cell receptor beta chain was sequenced in a study of cytomegalovirus exposure and HLA in healthy donors (dated by TCRdb to about 2017). The study in broad terms: According to an earlier analysis of 587 of the donors, about 180 million T cells yielded roughly 110 million unique TCR beta sequences and about 280 Gb of sequence data. An early release that covered some 640 HLA-typed donors contained around 300 gigabases of sequencing data and 80 million or so unique TCR sequences. Of the roughly 400 genotyped donors, approximately 80% fell in the genetic ancestry cluster associated with self-reported Caucasian donors. The study aimed to test whether signatures of past pathogen exposure could be identified by cataloging public T cell receptors. Using immunosequencing, the study profiled T cell repertoires from 500 to 800 subjects and related those repertoires to cytomegalovirus serostatus. Along with the roughly 670-subject first cohort, a separate validation cohort of about 110 different subjects was used. The study combined high-throughput TCR immunosequencing, statistical association of individual TCRs with disease status, and machine learning to predict cytomegalovirus infection status. A later analysis re-analyzed previously published TCR beta repertoires from hundreds of donors and added high-resolution HLA genotyping to study TCR occurrence patterns. The later analysis used no new phenotypic data to find candidate immune exposures, relying instead on TCR beta sequences and their occurrence across donors. An earlier analysis of 587 of the donors used high-throughput TCR beta sequencing to judge whether each TCR beta V gene segment behaved as functional or pseudogenic. Donor age, sex, ethnicity and CMV serostatus were collected together with the repertoire data. In a later genetic analysis, genome-wide SNP genotypes for about 55% of the roughly 700 donors were used, and that subset was treated as a discovery cohort. All discovery cohort repertoires had been generated on a single sequencing platform. Both class I and class II loci were covered by HLA typing, at four-digit resolution. Typing coverage differed by locus: A, B, C, DRB1 and DQB1 were typed in about 629-640 donors, DQA1 in about 510, DPA1 in around 600, and DPB1 in approximately 450. Roughly five DR-DQ haplotypes were handled as single units for association and clustering because linkage in the cohort was strong. Among roughly 400 genotyped donors of the cohort, an average of around 240,000 unique TCR beta nucleotide sequences was sequenced per donor, of which roughly 17% were non-productive.

The cohort was made up of around 720 healthy bone marrow donors. All cohort members were sampled while nominally healthy, although unrecorded immune exposures were likely present. The donor tested CMV seropositive, placing the donor among the roughly 270 seropositive members of the cohort. Every donor gave a peripheral blood sample, and the peripheral blood mononuclear cells from that sample were used for TCR beta sequencing. Genomic DNA was extracted from the blood cell samples with the Qiagen DNeasy Blood Extraction Kit. Based on the germline V gene, the CDR1 and CDR2 sequences are SGHNT and YENEEA. The CDR3 covers 16 residues, taking in both the cysteine and the phenylalanine. CDR3 DNA only is kept here, 48 bases in frame from base 1. V loses 4 bases, J loses 4 bases, and the germline ends lie 16 bases apart. Concerning this clone itself: There is no known antigen for this receptor. There are no base qualities to consult, and no much larger clone falls within one base.

Library construction relied on the immunoSEQ multiplex PCR assay. For the multiplex PCR, a mixture combining 60 forward primers for TCR Vbeta segments and 13 reverse primers for TCR Jbeta segments was used. A multiplex PCR assay on genomic DNA amplified the CDR3 region of rearranged TCR beta genes. On the Illumina HiSeq System, the amplified TCR beta libraries were sequenced as 87-base-pair reads. In the source study's methods: A later analysis counted 65 million to 90 million unique TCR beta chains across the 550 to 800 repertoires, and roughly 9.9 million of these chains were shared by at least two donors. To remove PCR and sequencing errors, raw reads were error-corrected and collapsed into unique sequences using a nearest-neighbor algorithm that merged closely related sequences. CDR3 sequences were aligned to IMGT reference sequences to assign V, D and J gene segments. For a sequence to be retained, at least a six-nucleotide match to both a V gene segment and a J gene segment was required. Rearrangements were called productive when the CDR3 lacked stop codons and stayed in frame with V and J; all others were non-productive. Following IMGT convention, CDR3 was defined as the stretch from the second conserved V-encoded cysteine to the conserved J-encoded phenylalanine. In an earlier analysis of approximately 590 of the donors, sequences lacking an unambiguous match to a single V gene segment were excluded. An earlier analysis of fewer than 750 of the donors classified V segments as functional when productive rearrangements were above 56.7% and as segregating when the standard deviation between donors was above 5%. To diagnose cytomegalovirus status from the catalog of TCR beta chain sequences, a statistical classification framework was built. A later analysis assigned V and J genes by comparing TCR nucleotide sequences with IMGT/GENE-DB human TR gene sequences. The TCRdist pipeline was used in a later analysis to assign CDR3 sequences and most-parsimonious VDJ recombination scenarios. In a later analysis, every TCR beta chain was defined by the combination of its CDR3 amino acid sequence and its V-gene family, and reads without a unique V-gene family were dropped. As a way to deal with suspected cross-contamination and a sequencing artifact, a later analysis dropped 640 or so nucleotide sequences that were highly shared and had low generation probability. For each public chain, a later analysis derived a clonal expansion index from normalized ranks of inferred template counts within each repertoire. In a later analysis, generation probabilities were computed using a VDJ recombination model fitted to out-of-frame rearrangements, and the results were checked against IGoR. In a later analysis, hypergeometric tests were used to score TCR-TCR, TCR-HLA and TCR-CMV co-occurrence, with a repertoire-size bias correction applied to TCR pairs. To estimate false discovery rates, a later analysis permuted the HLA or CMV assignments 20 times. In a later analysis, co-occurring TCRs were grouped with DBSCAN, and TCRdist sequence similarity was added when clustering was performed within HLA-allele-positive subsets. Repertoires with fewer than 30,000 or more than 120,000 public chains, plus five repertoires with anomalous nucleotide sharing, were excluded from co-occurrence clustering. TCRdb mirrors the immuneACCESS table, restricted to in-frame sequences. Some clones are absent from its copies; in checked studies, under half trace to an unresolved V gene, and the reason for the others is unknown. For V, J and clone size, that table is used; D and trimming come from the DNA. The sample table holds 180,000 or so clones, of which about 85% were seen once. The ten largest clonotypes hold roughly 1.4% of the sample.

Overall results and qualifications from the work: The 87-base-pair reads could not distinguish some IMGT-functional V segments, including TRBV6-2 and TRBV6-3, so those segments were excluded. Correlated functional status among segregating V segments might be attributable to linkage disequilibrium, but an unknown experimental factor could not be ruled out. Most CMV-associated TCR beta chains appeared to be HLA-restricted in a later analysis, and the HLA associations seemed to be driven largely by CMV exposure. Over 15 rarely observed V segments, including chromosome 9 orphons, were excluded from the earlier analysis of approximately 500 of the donors because counts were too low. The sequencing pipeline was judged likely to have produced a cluster of highly shared sequence variants as a technical artifact. The study gave a list of about 150 TCR beta chains associated with cytomegalovirus. CMV serostatus was the only immune exposure information available for the cohort. A later analysis found that TCR association rates varied across HLA loci, with DRB1 alleles showing the most associated TCRs and HLA-C alleles the fewest. Only TCR beta chains were sequenced in this cohort, and the absence of alpha or paired-chain data limited detectable features. While some public TCRs were present in many individuals, most TCR sequences turned up only very rarely across donors. The presence/absence analyses assumed that sequencing depth was roughly uniform across donors, and that assumption may not be true. In a later genetic analysis, fewer N-insertions in productive TCRs were reported among donors in an Asian-associated ancestry cluster than the roughly 640-donor mean. In a later analysis, HLA-associated TCR beta chains showed more clonal expansion and lower generation probabilities than non-associated chains that were equally common. A further reported finding was that TCR beta sequences accurately predicted the HLA-A and HLA-B alleles for most subjects in the first cohort. Three of the identified cytomegalovirus-associated TCR beta chains were confirmed in vitro to be specific for cytomegalovirus antigens. Broadly in line with IMGT annotations, most TCR beta V segments showed up in productive rearrangements about 90% or about 30% of the time in an earlier analysis of several hundred of the donors. In a later genetic analysis, a missense DCLRE1C variant was associated with V-gene and J-gene trimming of TCR beta chains, and the association was replicated in an independent cohort. In a later analysis, about 16,000 TCR beta sequences were associated with specific HLA alleles at a false discovery rate of 0.05. Strong co-occurrence of HLA alleles, especially DR and DQ, made assigning TCR associations to individual alleles difficult. According to a later analysis, parvovirus B19, influenza, CMV and Epstein-Barr virus appeared linked to several top co-occurrence clusters. HLA typing was unavailable for some donors at each locus, so association tests used only the typed subset. In both the original and validation cohorts, the classifier was reported to diagnose cytomegalovirus status with high specificity and sensitivity. According to the authors, the approach could potentially be generalized to other disease states and immunological phenotypes.

The sample comprised PBMCs. This clonotype originated in a girl aged 5 to 17 in good health and CMV-seropositive. The chain is assembled from TRBV11-3 and TRBJ2-2, and TRBD1 may be the D gene, going by 5 matching bases. The bases read TGTGCCAGCAGCTCCGCCCGGACATCGTTCACCGGGGAGCTGTTTTTT. The encoded protein is CASSSARTSFTGELFF.